The entry below gives a single TCR beta chain sequence along with its context. Its specificity is unknown. The CDR3 spans 17 residues. From germline, CDR1 is ENHRY and CDR2 SYGVKD. J gave up 5 bases and V 6 bases, and 13 bases lay outside the gene matches. The source of the sample is a study of T cell responses to AZD1222 COVID-19 vaccine. Study-wide points: Among vaccine-associated CD4 TCRs, coverage spanned spike, with dominance at 160-218 and 743-854.

Profiled with immunoSEQ multiplex PCR; TCRdb holds only in-frame clones, not every one. The table has some 130,000 clones, around 90% seen once. The sample consisted of peripheral blood, taken on day 0 of AZD1222 vaccination. The sequence was collected from an adult in good health. This sequence joins TRBV10-3 and TRBJ2-2, with TRBD2 identical over 9 bases. The CDR3: CAISEFPSGVGTGELFF. DNA of the CDR3: TGTGCCATCAGCGAATTCCCTAGCGGGGTGGGGACCGGGGAGCTGTTTTTT.